This passage covers 6 T cell receptor beta chains from one sample sequenced in a study of cytomegalovirus exposure and HLA in healthy donors. Data came from immunoSEQ multiplex PCR; TCRdb stores just in-frame clones and leaves some out. The table includes 50,000 or so clones, approximately 89% detected once. Input material: PBMCs. The receptors were sampled from a woman aged 18 to 35 in good health and CMV-seropositive.

This clone was seen a single time. One junction end does not reproduce the germline sequence, and a read error may be involved. The CDR3 coding sequence is TGTGCTAGCAGCCCCTCAGGACAGGGTCCCTACAATGAGCAGTTCTTC. Its translation is CASSPSGQGPYNEQFF. The rearrangement links TRBV7-7 to TRBJ2-1, with 8 positions matching TRBD1. CDR1 and CDR2 from the germline V gene are SSHAT and FNYEAQ (reference sequence). The CDR3 is made up of 16 amino acids.

This clone was observed a single time. The chain couples TRBV6-7 to TRBJ1-1; D may be TRBD1 (5 bases). TRBV6-7 is noted as an ORF with a role that remains uncertain. This CDR3 has 13 amino acids. Trimming pared 4 bases from V and 4 bases from J, leaving 10 bases between. The CDR3 nucleotides are TGTGCCAGCAGTTCGGGGGAAGGCACTGAAGCTTTCTTT. This sequence encodes CASSSGEGTEAFF.

The chain combines TRBV19 with TRBJ1-4; D unresolved. Germline V gene data show CDR1 as LNHDA and CDR2 as SQIVND (reference sequence). V was trimmed by 5 bases and J by 0 bases, leaving 4 bases between them. The CDR3 sequence is 13 residues long. The CDR3 bases are TGTGCCAGTAGTGAGACAACTAATGAAAAACTGTTTTTT. Its protein is CASSETTNEKLFF.

This clone was counted once. CDR3 in amino acids: CASSLVQGTEAFF. The CDR3 DNA reads TGCGCCAGCAGCTTGGTCCAGGGCACTGAAGCTTTCTTT. This chain uses TRBV5-1 with TRBJ1-1; a possible D gene is TRBD1 (5 bases). The CDR3 consists of 13 residues. V shed 0 bases and J shed 4 bases, with 7 bases lying between them. Germline-derived CDR1 and CDR2 are SGHRS and YFSETQ.

This clone appeared a single time. The V and J genes are TRBV7-6 and TRBJ1-5, with D possibly being TRBD1 (6 bases). Germline CDR1 and CDR2: SGHVS and FNYEAQ. The CDR3 loop spans 14 amino acids. V shed 1 base and J shed 7 bases, with 11 bases lying between them. Written as DNA, the CDR3 is TGTGCCAGCAGCTTAGACAGGGAGGGCCAGCCCCAGCATTTT. Its translation: CASSLDREGQPQHF.

The V gene is TRBV2, the J gene TRBJ1-1; 9 bases are a match to TRBD1. This CDR3 has 13 amino acids. The germline gives CDR1 SNHLY, CDR2 FYNNEI. With V trimmed by 7 bases and J by 3 bases, 3 bases remained unmatched. In DNA form, the CDR3 reads TGTGCCAGCATAGACAGGGGGGACACTGAAGCTTTCTTT. It yields the protein CASIDRGDTEAFF.